These 2 T cell receptor beta chains originate from one sample sequenced in a study of blood T cell repertoires in COVID-19. Sequencing was performed with immunoSEQ multiplex PCR; in TCRdb, only in-frame clones are kept and a portion is missing. This sample carries under 200,000 clones, just under 80% of them seen once, and the ten largest clones take roughly 6.8%. Material: peripheral blood. Receptor source: a man in his 70s with active or convalescent COVID-19.

The chain joins TRBV7-3 to TRBJ2-3, with 9 bases matching TRBD1. Germline CDR1 reads SGHTA; CDR2 reads FQGTGA. With V trimmed by 2 bases and J by 3 bases, 3 bases remained unmatched. The CDR3 is 15 amino acids. The CDR3 sequence is CASSLGQGQTDTQYF. The CDR3 DNA reads TGTGCCAGCAGCTTAGGACAGGGGCAAACAGATACGCAGTATTTT.

This clone was picked up a small number of times. This sequence joins TRBV18 and TRBJ2-5; the D gene is possibly TRBD1 (5 bases). From germline, CDR1 is KGHSH and CDR2 LQKENI. This CDR3 has 16 amino acids. Trimming removed 0 bases at V and 4 bases at J, with 15 bases between. This chain's CDR3 is CASSPPSGTGGETQYF. In DNA, the CDR3 is TGTGCCAGCTCACCACCGAGTGGAACAGGTGGAGAGACCCAGTACTTC.